The 10 T cell receptor beta chains below come from one sample, sequenced in a study of blood T cell repertoires in COVID-19. Clones were read by immunoSEQ multiplex PCR, and TCRdb kept only the in-frame ones, dropping some. The table includes around 400,000 clones, 88% detected once. Sequencing was done on a sample of PBMCs or T cells enriched from blood (not recorded which). The receptors come from a woman between 18 and 30 years old who had been exposed to COVID-19.

The CDR3 DNA is TGTGCCAGCAGTCCCGGACAGGGCGGTTATGGCTACACCTTC. This gives the protein CASSPGQGGYGYTF. The V gene is TRBV6-5, the J gene TRBJ1-2; 8 bases are shared with TRBD1. This CDR3 contains 14 residues. Germline values: CDR1 MNHEY, CDR2 SVGAGI. V was pared by 5 bases and J by 5 bases, with 7 bases of the junction left unmatched.

The chain's CDR3 is CASGPGLAAQETQYF. CDR3 bases: TGCGCCAGCGGACCGGGACTAGCGGCCCAAGAGACCCAGTACTTC. The chain has TRBV5-1 and TRBJ2-5, with TRBD2 identical over 11 bases. V shed 7 bases and J 1 base; nucleotides not matched to a gene: 6. CDR3 length: 15 amino acids. Germline CDR1 and CDR2: SGHRS and YFSETQ.

Here the CDR3 reads CASSQREEYTNTGELFF. DNA of the CDR3: TGTGCCAGCAGCCAAAGGGAGGAGTATACGAACACCGGGGAGCTGTTTTTT. The genes are TRBV4-2 and TRBJ2-2; weak D call: TRBD2 (6 bases). V lost 2 bases to trimming and J lost 0 bases, with 13 bases between them. There are 17 residues in the CDR3. CDR1 LGHNA and CDR2 YNFKEQ come from the germline V gene.

The chain is built from TRBV19 and TRBJ1-1; D not certain. Trimming pared 0 bases from V and 1 base from J, leaving 9 bases between. The CDR3 sequence is 15 residues long. CDR1 is LNHDA and CDR2 is SQIVND in the germline V gene (reference sequence). As DNA, the CDR3 is TGTGCCAGTAGTATAGATCTGAGACAGAACACTGAAGCTTTCTTT. Translating gives CASSIDLRQNTEAFF.

J is TRBJ2-3 and V is TRBV28; TRBD1 agrees at 7 bases. This CDR3 comprises 16 residues. Trimming removed 4 bases from V and 6 bases from J; junction bases left unmatched: 13. The germline CDR1 and CDR2 sequences are MDHEN and SYDVKM. In DNA, the CDR3 is TGTGCCAGCAGTTCCCCGCGGCTCACAGGGGCGGATACGCAGTATTTT. Encoded protein: CASSSPRLTGADTQYF.

The sample holds a few counts of this clone. The J gene is TRBJ2-7, the V gene TRBV2; TRBD2 matches at 10 bases. The CDR3 is made up of 15 amino acids. The ends lost 4 bases at V and 4 bases at J; junction bases unmatched: 7. CDR1 and CDR2 from the germline V gene are SNHLY and FYNNEI. CDR3 loop: CASSVDASGRYEQYF. CDR3 bases: TGTGCCAGCAGTGTAGATGCTAGCGGGAGATACGAGCAGTACTTC.

The V call is TRBV6-5, the J call TRBJ1-2, with 9 nucleotides matching TRBD1. In germline, CDR1 is MNHEY, CDR2 SVGAGI. V was clipped by 5 bases and J by 6 bases; unmatched bases: 7. The CDR3 contains 14 residues. Here the CDR3 DNA reads TGTGCCAGCAGTACGTCCGGGACAGGGAATGGCTACACCTTC. Translating gives CASSTSGTGNGYTF.

The chain joins TRBV6-1 to TRBJ1-2, with D uncertain. The germline V gene encodes CDR1 MNHNS and CDR2 SASEGT. V lost 2 bases, J lost 3 bases, and 4 bases lay in between. This CDR3 spans 12 amino acids. The CDR3: CASSEPDYGYTF. CDR3 nucleotide sequence: TGTGCCAGCAGTGAACCCGACTATGGCTACACCTTC.

V is TRBV30 and J is TRBJ2-6; D not certain. The CDR3 spans 14 residues. Trimming took 2 bases from V and 0 from J, leaving 5 bases between them. Germline V gene data show CDR1 as GTSNPN and CDR2 as SVGIG (reference sequence). The CDR3 here is CAWSLSSGANVLTF. The CDR3 DNA reads TGTGCCTGGAGTCTAAGCTCTGGGGCCAACGTCCTGACTTTC. The full variable domain, completed using reference TRBV30 and TRBJ2-6, is SQTIHQWPATLVQPVGSPLSLECTVEGTSNPNLYWYRQAAGRGLQLLFYSVGIGQISSEVPQNLSASRPQDRQFILSSKKLLLSDSGFYLCAWSLSSGANVLTFGAGSRLTVL.

The chain joins TRBV14 to TRBJ1-5, with TRBD1 matching 12 bases. There are 20 residues in the CDR3. Germline CDR1 reads SGHDN; CDR2 reads FVKESK. Trimming cost V 4 bases and J 0 bases; bases outside gene matches: 13. CDR3 residues: CASSRATGTGGRGSNQPQHF. In DNA, the CDR3 is TGTGCCAGCAGCCGGGCGACCGGGACAGGGGGCAGGGGTAGCAATCAGCCCCAGCATTTT. Full variable domain (outside the CDR3, taken from reference TRBV14 and TRBJ1-5): EAGVTQFPSHSVIEKGQTVTLRCDPISGHDNLYWYRRVMGKEIKFLLHFVKESKQDESGMPNNRFLAERTGGTYSTLKVQPAELEDSGVYFCASSRATGTGGRGSNQPQHFGDGTRLSIL.